This T cell receptor beta chain originates from a study of identifying expanded T cells in peripheral blood. Study conclusions and caveats: Differentially abundant clones: around 1.2 between replicates, about 15 at about 13 days, less than 25 at four. Variance in clone template counts between roughly two-week samples significantly increased with total template count across all healthy donors.

In regard to this clone: Its antigen is not known.

The CDR3 loop spans 15 amino acids. Germline V lookup: CDR1 SNHLY, CDR2 FYNNEI. The V gene lost 1 base and the J gene lost 4 bases, with 11 bases spanning the gap. During the collection period, no donor immune events like infections were recorded. Clones were read by immunoSEQ multiplex PCR, and TCRdb kept only the in-frame ones, dropping some. The sample comprises about 54,000 clones, roughly 89% of which are singletons, and 3.6% rests with the top ten. The TCR was taken from a person between 18 and 75 years old in good health. This chain uses TRBV2 with TRBJ1-3; D remains unclear. Sequences were obtained from blood. As DNA, the CDR3 is TGTGCCAGCAGTGAAGATGGTGGGCTAGGAAACACCATATATTTT. Protein product: CASSEDGGLGNTIYF.